The source of this T cell receptor beta chain is a study of neurological immune-mediated disorders. Study-wide findings and caveats: Association of the multiple sclerosis repertoire cluster with clinical or MRI features was not observed for any feature.

TCRdb ran MiXCR on the 5' RACE reads and lists one entry per CDR3 protein. The sample lists around 66,000 distinct CDR3 sequences; around 5.2% were seen once. The CDR3 covers 19 residues. V was shortened by 0 bases and J by 0 bases, with 16 bases between the two germline ends. CDR1 and CDR2 (germline): SGHRS, YFSETQ. This clonotype occurred many times. Antigen unknown. Material: PBMCs. This chain joins TRBV5-1 and TRBJ2-6; no clear D gene. This sequence originates from a young woman with multiple sclerosis. In nucleotides, the CDR3 is TGCGCCAGCAGCTTGGCTGTCCGTCAAGCCTTCTCTGGGGCCAACGTCCTGACTTTC. Amino acid sequence: CASSLAVRQAFSGANVLTF.